Below, 26 T cell receptor beta chains from the same sample are listed, as sequenced in a study of blood T cell repertoires in COVID-19. Sequencing used immunoSEQ multiplex PCR; TCRdb keeps in-frame clones, though not all of them. There are some 96,000 clones in the sample; more than 75% occur only once, and about 6.9% lies in the top ten. The sequencing input was peripheral blood. The receptors come from a man younger than 40 in a cohort sampled during active COVID-19.

The chain employs TRBV18 and TRBJ1-1; 9 nucleotides match TRBD1. CDR1 KGHSH and CDR2 LQKENI come from the germline V gene. CDR3 length equals 18 residues. After removal of 4 bases from V and 0 bases from J, the junction contained 12 bases not matched to a gene. CDR3 sequence (DNA): TGTGCCAGCTCACAACAGGTCACAGGGGGCGGCGTGAACACTGAAGCTTTCTTT. This codes for CASSQQVTGGGVNTEAFF.

V gene TRBV5-4 combines with J gene TRBJ2-1; TRBD1 agrees at 8 bases. The CDR3 spans 14 residues. V lost 5 bases to trimming and J lost 6 bases; unmatched junction nucleotides: 7. Germline V gene data show CDR1 as SGHNT and CDR2 as YYREEE (reference sequence). CDR3 sequence (DNA): TGTGCCAGCAGGATGGGACAGGCTATCAATGAGCAGTTCTTC. It specifies CASRMGQAINEQFF.

This clone is labeled as medium-sized. The rearrangement uses TRBV6-5 and TRBJ2-3, with D uncertain. V was cut by 0 bases and J by 2 bases, with 9 bases left in between. The CDR3 length is 15 residues. CDR1 is MNHEY and CDR2 is SVGAGI in the germline V gene. The CDR3 region is CASSYSGQVTDTQYF. The CDR3, as DNA: TGTGCCAGCAGTTACTCGGGCCAGGTCACAGATACGCAGTATTTT.

This clone appeared a single time. The chain uses TRBV5-1 and TRBJ1-4; D is perhaps TRBD1 (5 bases). Trimming cost V 7 bases and J 7 bases, with 14 bases left between them. This CDR3 is 13 amino acids long. CDR1 and CDR2 from the germline V gene are SGHRS and YFSETQ. The CDR3 region is CASRDSSAEKLFF. DNA for the CDR3: TGCGCCAGCCGAGACAGCAGCGCTGAAAAACTGTTTTTT.

V gene TRBV10-3 combines with J gene TRBJ1-4; 7 bases are shared with TRBD1. J gave up 6 bases and V 0 bases, and 7 bases lay outside the gene matches. Germline V gene sequence: CDR1 ENHRY, CDR2 SYGVKD. The length of the CDR3 is 16 residues. The CDR3 nucleotides are TGTGCCATCAGTGAGTCGTTTTCCCAGGGGGATGAAAAACTGTTTTTT. Its translation is CAISESFSQGDEKLFF.

This rearrangement joins TRBV27 to TRBJ1-2, with D unresolved. V gave up 1 base and J gave up 5 bases, with 11 bases separating them. Germline CDR1 and CDR2: MNHEY and SMNVEV (reference sequence). The CDR3 sequence is 14 residues long. The CDR3 DNA sequence: TGTGCCAGCAGTTTATACCCGGAGCTTTATGGCTACACCTTC. This codes for CASSLYPELYGYTF.

The genes are TRBV5-1 and TRBJ1-6, with TRBD1 matching over 7 bases. Germline V gene sequence: CDR1 SGHRS, CDR2 YFSETQ. This CDR3 spans 14 amino acids. J lost 6 bases, V lost 0 bases, and 0 bases had no gene match. CDR3 residues: CASSLDRGNSPLHF. The DNA of the CDR3 is TGCGCCAGCAGCTTGGACAGGGGTAATTCACCCCTCCACTTT.

This chain connects TRBV3-1 (or the pseudogene TRBV3-2) to TRBJ2-7; the match to TRBD1 covers 7 bases. The ends lost 2 bases at V and 5 bases at J; junction bases unmatched: 9. Germline V gene sequence: CDR1 LGHDT, CDR2 YNNKEL (reference sequence). CDR3 length equals 15 residues. As DNA, the CDR3 is TGTGCCAGCAGCCAATTTAATAAGGGGGCTAACGAGCAGTACTTC. This translates into CASSQFNKGANEQYF.

This clone was recorded only once. This chain links TRBV5-4 with TRBJ2-1; 7 positions agree with TRBD1. After removal of 2 bases from V and 6 bases from J, the junction contained 11 bases not matched to a gene. Germline lookup yields CDR1 SGHNT and CDR2 YYREEE (reference sequence). The CDR3 contains 16 residues. The CDR3 here is CASSLLTGSEINEQFF. The CDR3 nucleotides are TGTGCCAGCAGCTTATTGACAGGGAGTGAGATCAATGAGCAGTTCTTC.

V gene TRBV7-2 combines with J gene TRBJ1-4; D possibly corresponds to TRBD1 (5 bases). V was clipped by 5 bases and J by 7 bases, with 14 bases between them. The CDR3 length is 14 residues. Germline-derived CDR1 and CDR2 are SGHTA and FQGNSA. The CDR3 here is CASSPGLGGEKLFF. DNA of the CDR3: TGTGCCAGCAGCCCAGGGCTGGGTGGTGAAAAACTGTTTTTT.

V usage is TRBV29-1 and J usage is TRBJ2-5; weak D call: TRBD2 (7 bases). V dropped 5 bases and J dropped 4 bases, with 14 bases sitting between them. Germline values: CDR1 SQVTM, CDR2 ANQGSEA. CDR3 size: 13 residues. Here the CDR3 reads CSVNRGAGETQYF. The CDR3 DNA reads TGCAGCGTTAACCGGGGGGCTGGAGAGACCCAGTACTTC.

This rearrangement joins TRBV7-6 to TRBJ2-1; TRBD2 matches 14 bases. With 0 bases clipped from V and 5 bases from J, the junction kept 3 bases outside the gene matches. The CDR3 covers 17 residues. The germline gives CDR1 SGHVS, CDR2 FNYEAQ. CDR3 nucleotide sequence: TGTGCCAGCAGCTTAGCGGAGACTAGCGGGGGGGACAATGAGCAGTTCTTC. This sequence encodes CASSLAETSGGDNEQFF.

The chain uses TRBV6-6 and TRBJ2-1, with D perhaps TRBD2 (5 bases). Germline V gene lookup returns CDR1 MNHNY and CDR2 SVGAGI (reference sequence). The germline V and J ends were trimmed by 9 bases and 2 bases, with 11 bases remaining between them. This CDR3 is 13 amino acids long. The CDR3 region is CASNTGAYNEQFF. The CDR3 region has the DNA TGTGCCAGTAACACCGGGGCCTACAATGAGCAGTTCTTC.

The chain carries TRBV15 and TRBJ1-5, with 7 bases aligning to TRBD1. The ends lost 0 bases at V and 5 bases at J; junction bases unmatched: 4. This CDR3 has 15 residues. Germline lookup yields CDR1 LNHNV and CDR2 YYDKDF (reference sequence). The CDR3 reads CATSRDRGGDQPQHF. The CDR3 DNA is TGTGCCACCAGCAGAGATCGAGGGGGCGATCAGCCCCAGCATTTT.

The rearrangement uses TRBV15 and TRBJ2-5; 7 nucleotides align to TRBD1. The CDR3 is 13 amino acids. Germline V gene sequence: CDR1 LNHNV, CDR2 YYDKDF (reference sequence). V shed 8 bases, J shed 2 bases, and the junction held 5 bases outside the gene matches. This CDR3 reads CATEDRAQETQYF. The CDR3 coding sequence is TGTGCCACCGAAGACAGGGCTCAAGAGACCCAGTACTTC.

This sequence joins TRBV27 and TRBJ2-3, with 11 bases lining up with TRBD2. Germline V gene sequence: CDR1 MNHEY, CDR2 SMNVEV (reference sequence). The V and J ends lost 6 bases and 5 bases, in that order; junction bases with no gene match: 4. The CDR3 contains 14 residues. Here the CDR3 DNA reads TGTGCCAGCAGCTTTGGGACTAGCGGAGATACGCAGTATTTT. Its protein is CASSFGTSGDTQYF.

The rearrangement joins TRBV10-1 to TRBJ2-7; a weak D match, TRBD2 (5 bases). CDR3 length: 14 amino acids. V lost 10 bases and J lost 2, with 18 bases in between. Germline V gene data show CDR1 as WNHNN and CDR2 as SYGVQD (reference sequence). CDR3 sequence (DNA): TGCGCCACCAAGGATCGGAGCGGCCCCTACGAGCAGTACTTC. This encodes CATKDRSGPYEQYF.

This chain uses TRBV3-1 (or the pseudogene TRBV3-2) with TRBJ1-4, with 11 bases fitting TRBD1. The junction had 5 bases not matched to a gene; V was cut back by 4 bases and J by 7 bases. The length of the CDR3 is 15 residues. CDR1 is LGHDT and CDR2 is YNNKEL in the germline V gene (reference sequence). The CDR3 spells CASSPGQGAFEKLFF. The DNA for the CDR3 is TGTGCCAGCAGCCCCGGACAGGGGGCTTTTGAAAAACTGTTTTTT.

The rearrangement uses TRBV23-1 and TRBJ2-7, with D possibly matching TRBD1 (6 bases). TRBV23-1 is filed as an ORF, its function uncertain. The CDR3 totals 15 residues. Trimming pared 2 bases from V and 6 bases from J, leaving 17 bases between. As DNA, the CDR3 is TGCGCCAGCAGTCAAACCCGGACAGTGTGGCGCGAGCAGTACTTC. It encodes CASSQTRTVWREQYF.

This sequence joins TRBV5-1 and TRBJ2-1; 7 bases map to TRBD1. With 1 base clipped from V and 6 bases from J, the junction kept 10 bases outside the gene matches. This CDR3 has 16 amino acids. The germline V gene encodes CDR1 SGHRS and CDR2 YFSETQ. The CDR3 sequence: CASSLPRTGSPNEQFF. The CDR3 DNA is TGCGCCAGCAGCTTGCCTCGGACAGGAAGTCCCAATGAGCAGTTCTTC.

The chain is built from TRBV7-2 and TRBJ2-7; TRBD1 matches at 7 bases. Trimming took 1 base from V and 2 from J; bases not matched to a gene: 11. CDR1 is SGHTA and CDR2 is FQGNSA in the germline V gene. The CDR3 sequence is 17 residues long. The CDR3 DNA sequence: TGTGCCAGCAGCTTAGTAGGTCCGGGACAGAGACCCTACGAGCAGTACTTC. Translating gives CASSLVGPGQRPYEQYF.

The chain carries TRBV7-2 and TRBJ2-2; perhaps TRBD1 as D (6 bases). The ends were cut back, 1 base at V and 1 base at J, with 7 bases in the middle. Germline loops: CDR1 SGHTA, CDR2 FQGNSA. The CDR3 contains 15 residues. As DNA, the CDR3 is TGTGCCAGCAGCTTAGAGGACAGGAACACCGGGGAGCTGTTTTTT. Its translation: CASSLEDRNTGELFF. The whole variable domain, filled in from reference TRBV7-2 and TRBJ2-2, reads GAGVSQSPSNKVTEKGKDVELRCDPISGHTALYWYRQSLGQGLEFLIYFQGNSAPDKSGLPSDRFSAERTGGSVSTLTIQRTQQEDSAVYLCASSLEDRNTGELFFGEGSRLTVL.

The chain carries TRBV5-1 and TRBJ2-5; 10 bases are shared with TRBD2. The length of the CDR3 is 15 residues. V lost 4 bases and J lost 2; bases outside the gene matches: 5. The germline CDR1 and CDR2 sequences are SGHRS and YFSETQ. The CDR3 is CASSQIAGGQETQYF. Written as DNA, the CDR3 is TGCGCCAGCAGCCAAATAGCGGGGGGACAAGAGACCCAGTACTTC.

The chain recombines TRBV25-1 with TRBJ2-1; tentative D call: TRBD2 (7 bases). The CDR3 runs 15 residues. The germline V gene encodes CDR1 MGHDK and CDR2 SYGVNS. V was cut by 6 bases and J by 4 bases, with 16 bases left in between. CDR3 amino acids: CASSPKGGGYNEQFF. The DNA of the CDR3 is TGTGCCAGCAGCCCGAAGGGGGGGGGTTACAATGAGCAGTTCTTC.

The chain has TRBV3-1 (or the pseudogene TRBV3-2) and TRBJ1-2; 8 bases are shared with TRBD1. Germline trimming cut 3 bases from V and 7 bases from J; bases unmatched to any gene: 7. The CDR3 length is 14 residues. Germline V gene lookup returns CDR1 LGHDT and CDR2 YNNKEL (reference sequence). The CDR3 DNA reads TGTGCCAGCAGCCAGGCCTGGACAGGGTTTGGCTACACCTTC. Amino acids: CASSQAWTGFGYTF.

CDR3 loop: CASSFSGTGYEQYF. CDR3 in DNA: TGTGCCAGCAGTTTCTCCGGGACTGGTTACGAGCAGTACTTC. V is TRBV28 and J is TRBJ2-7; TRBD2 is a possible D gene (6 bases). Per the germline V gene, CDR1 is MDHEN and CDR2 is SYDVKM. Trimming removed 3 bases at V and 4 bases at J, with 13 bases between. There are 14 residues in the CDR3. Variable domain in full (rest from reference TRBV28 and TRBJ2-7): DVKVTQSSRYLVKRTGEKVFLECVQDMDHENMFWYRQDPGLGLRLIYFSYDVKMKEKGDIPEGYSVSREKKERFSLILESASTNQTSMYLCASSFSGTGYEQYFGPGTRLTVT.